This T cell receptor beta chain is from a study of blood T cell repertoires in COVID-19. The assay was immunoSEQ multiplex PCR, and TCRdb's table has in-frame clones only and misses some. The sample shows tens of thousands of clones, 80% to 95% of them seen only once. Between the trimmed V and J ends, which lost 5 bases and 2 bases, there was a span of 12 bases. This CDR3 comprises 15 residues. Germline CDR1 LGHNA, CDR2 YNFKEQ. J is TRBJ1-4 and V is TRBV4-2, with D hard to call. The receptor was derived from a male donor with active COVID-19. Sequencing was performed on peripheral blood. CDR3 amino acids: CASSSGEVTNEKLFF. In nucleotides, the CDR3 is TGTGCCAGCAGCTCCGGAGAGGTTACTAATGAAAAACTGTTTTTT.